This T cell receptor beta chain was captured by sequencing in a study of shared clonotypes between healthy human individuals (dated by TCRdb to about 2020). Regarding the study in general: A few men and two women, aged 18 to 49 years, made up the cohort. Per donor, three plates each were used for CD4 naive and CD4 memory, two for CD8 naive, and one for CD8 memory. Blood TCR repertoires of several healthy adults were deeply sequenced to estimate repertoire size and the extent of clonotype sharing between individuals. Different laboratories and diverse techniques were used to prepare libraries and sequence TCR repertoires, to increase sequencing depth and limit assay-specific biases. Between about 0.85 and 8.9 billion PBMCs per donor were obtained by leukapheresis.

Donors were healthy HIV-negative adults with no recently reported acute infections or vaccinations. Only Caucasian adults living in Nashville, Tennessee, USA were represented among the donors. CD4+ T cells were enriched by magnetic negative selection, after which naive cells were positively selected on CD45RA and the negative fraction was taken as the memory subset. Blood was collected by leukapheresis, and PBMCs were isolated by Ficoll-Histopaque density gradient centrifugation and then cryopreserved in liquid nitrogen vapor phase. Purity and quantity of every magnetically sorted T cell population were checked by analytical flow cytometry. Each sorted fraction had its genomic DNA isolated and then quantified by UV absorbance on a Nanodrop 2000c. Using the deep immunoSEQ assay, multiplex PCR amplified TCR CDR3 regions from genomic DNA. Extracted genomic DNA from each cell subset was distributed evenly across all wells of several immunoSEQ 96-well plates, and each plate was treated as a replicate. For sorted subsets, around 200 ng genomic DNA, equal to 30,000 to 35,000 T cell genomes, was loaded into each replicate PCR. Purified libraries were quantified with a Qubit 3.0 fluorometer, sized on a Bioanalyzer 2100, and re-quantified with the KAPA Library Quantification kit. Every immunoSEQ 96-well plate was sequenced on a separate single-read 150-cycle Illumina NextSeq 550 flow cell. In the authors' own workflow: The immunoSEQ output contained only junctional sequences without quality scores, so filtering could not match that applied to full-length reads. To assign V/J genes and CDR3, sequences were annotated using PyIR, a Python wrapper for IgBLAST v1.9, with IMGT germline references. Reads were removed for weak V/J assignments (E-value above 1e-6), missing CDR3, stop codons, out-of-frame junctions, or ambiguous translated residues. V3J clonotypes were defined as sequences sharing an identical inferred V gene, J gene, and CDR3 amino acid sequence. Percentage overlap between repertoires was computed as shared unique clonotypes divided by the size of the smaller repertoire. Three approaches were used to assess repertoire richness: RTK rarefaction, the Chao1 estimator, and Recon v2.1 estimates of unobserved clonotypes. OLGA was used to compute generation probabilities for all TCRbeta clonotypes that the gDNA method yielded from several donors. The table comes from immuneACCESS by way of TCRdb, which keeps in-frame sequences with V and J called. Part of the clones is missing from these tables; in studies checked, under half for an unresolved V gene and the rest for unknown reasons. For V, J and clone size, that table is used; D and trimming come from the DNA. The sample table holds 900,000 to 1,200,000 clones, of which approximately 78% were seen once. The ten most abundant clones make up roughly 0.65% of the sample.

Remarks on this clone: Its antigen is still unknown. It has no much larger one-base neighbor in the sample; base qualities were not kept.

What the work shows at the level of the full study, not this receptor alone: Based on pairwise subsampling, the degree of clonotype sharing among donors was expected to be affected by sequencing depth. The small number of donors limited the genetic and exposure-history diversity represented. Naive subsets generally had larger estimated clonotype richness than memory subsets did. Rarefaction of sorted-subset datasets indicated incomplete sequencing despite the large sequencing depth. Compared with non-shared clonotypes, clonotypes shared by all four sorted-subset donors had higher generation probabilities. Sampling was restricted to blood, and TCR repertoires in tissue are likely to differ from TCR repertoires in blood. Sharing across a handful of donors was observed for about 5% of naive CD4, about 4% of naive CD8, 2% to 2.5% of memory CD4, and about 0.4% of memory CD8 clonotypes.

Sequencing was done on a sample of memory CD4+ T cells from PBMCs. The sample's cell subset or site label, in plain terms: CD45RA-negative fraction. This TCR came from a man younger than 35 in good health. Some clones in this sample may be carry-over from other donors' samples.

CDR3 protein: CASSYGQGTYEQYF. The nucleotide sequence reads TGCGCCAGCAGCTACGGACAGGGTACCTACGAGCAGTACTTC. The sequence links TRBV4-1 to TRBJ2-7, and TRBD1 aligns with 8 junction nucleotides. CDR1 and CDR2, per the germline V gene, are MGHRA and YSYEKL. From cysteine to phenylalanine, the CDR3 is 14 amino acids long. The CDR3 DNA has 42 bases and is translated from base 1. From V the trimming removes 5 bases and from J it removes 2 bases, while the gene matches leave 5 bases of the junction unaccounted for.